A single sample is the source of the 24 T cell receptor beta chains below, sequenced in a study of cytomegalovirus exposure and HLA in healthy donors. The PCR ran on 60 Vbeta and 13 Jbeta primers. Profiled with immunoSEQ multiplex PCR; TCRdb holds only in-frame clones, not every one. The sample lists 140,000 to 150,000 clones; around three quarters were seen once. Sequences were obtained from PBMCs. All receptors come from a man aged 35 to 55 in good health and CMV-seropositive.

This clone turned up a few times. V usage is TRBV7-3 and J usage is TRBJ1-3, with TRBD1 as a possible D gene (5 bases). The ends were cut back, 0 bases at V and 2 bases at J, with 8 bases in the middle. The germline V gene has CDR1 SGHTA and CDR2 FQGTGA. This CDR3 is built from 15 residues. The CDR3 reads CASSLTAGTGNTIYF. Written as DNA, the CDR3 is TGTGCCAGCAGCTTAACGGCAGGGACTGGAAACACCATATATTTT.

The chain links TRBV29-1 to TRBJ1-2; TRBD1 aligns across 11 bases. CDR1 and CDR2 from the germline V gene are SQVTM and ANQGSEA. CDR3 length: 15 residues. Losses at the gene ends were 4 bases for V and 8 bases for J; bases not matched to a gene: 12. This chain's CDR3 is CSVVGQGAPRVGYTF. The CDR3 nucleotides read TGCAGCGTTGTCGGACAGGGGGCTCCGCGGGTCGGCTACACCTTC.

CDR3 sequence (DNA): TGTGCCAGCAGCTTAGTAACAGCAAACACTGAAGCTTTCTTT. Translating gives CASSLVTANTEAFF. This chain connects TRBV7-2 to TRBJ1-1; D is unresolved. CDR1 and CDR2 from the germline V gene are SGHTA and FQGNSA. CDR3 size: 14 residues. Between the trimmed V and J ends, which lost 1 base and 2 bases, there was a span of 8 bases.

About this clone itself: Since the CDR3 does not end with the conserved phenylalanine or tryptophan, this likely comes from a read error. V gene TRBV6-1 combines with J gene TRBJ1-5, with TRBD1 matching over 8 bases. The junction had 8 bases not matched to a gene; V was cut back by 7 bases and J by 6 bases. CDR3 size: 14 residues. Looked up from germline, CDR1 is MNHNS and CDR2 is SASEGT. CDR3 region: CASTSGQGFQPQHL. The CDR3 DNA is TGTGCCAGCACCTCAGGACAGGGCTTTCAGCCCCAGCATCTT.

The chain couples TRBV4-3 to TRBJ2-7, with TRBD1 matching 10 bases. J lost 3 bases, V lost 2 bases, and 1 base had no gene match. CDR3 length equals 14 residues. The V gene's germline CDR1 is LGHNA and CDR2 YSLEER. CDR3 coding DNA: TGCGCCAGCAGCCAAAGGACAGGGGGCTACGAGCAGTACTTC. Its translation: CASSQRTGGYEQYF.

The chain joins TRBV7-7 to TRBJ2-5; D is perhaps TRBD1 (6 bases). V gave up 5 bases and J gave up 1 base, with 8 bases separating them. The CDR3 covers 13 residues. Germline V lookup: CDR1 SSHAT, CDR2 FNYEAQ (reference sequence). CDR3 sequence (DNA): TGTGCCAGCAGCCCAGGGGCCCAAGAGACCCAGTACTTC. Amino acid sequence: CASSPGAQETQYF.

The chain recombines TRBV7-2 with TRBJ2-5; 8 bases map to TRBD2. Germline V lookup: CDR1 SGHTA, CDR2 FQGNSA. J gave up 5 bases and V 7 bases, and 12 bases lay outside the gene matches. This CDR3 has 15 amino acids. CDR3 in DNA: TGTGCCAGCAACGATAGACTAGCGTTGGTGGAGACCCAGTACTTC. It yields the protein CASNDRLALVETQYF.

The V gene is TRBV18, the J gene TRBJ2-1; the D gene is possibly TRBD1 (6 bases). The CDR3 extends over 15 amino acids. Deletions cut 3 bases from V and 0 bases from J, with 9 bases between. Per the germline V gene, CDR1 is KGHSH and CDR2 is LQKENI. This CDR3 reads CASSPGQTSYNEQFF. Here the CDR3 DNA reads TGTGCCAGCTCACCTGGACAGACCTCCTACAATGAGCAGTTCTTC.

This clone has just one count. The V and J genes are TRBV6-5 and TRBJ1-1; D call uncertain. CDR1 MNHEY and CDR2 SVGAGI come from the germline V gene. V gave up 0 bases and J gave up 1 base, with 6 bases separating them. This CDR3 comprises 14 residues. CDR3 in DNA: TGTGCCAGCAGTTACTCCCCTAGGAACACTGAAGCTTTCTTT. Encoded protein: CASSYSPRNTEAFF.

The chain couples TRBV9 to TRBJ1-1; D is unclear. CDR1 SGDLS and CDR2 YYNGEE come from the germline V gene. With 3 bases removed from V and 2 bases from J, the gap between germline ends came to 8 bases. This CDR3 spans 13 amino acids. CDR3 amino acids: CASSATSNTEAFF. Here the CDR3 DNA reads TGTGCCAGCAGCGCCACAAGTAACACTGAAGCTTTCTTT.

The rearrangement links TRBV9 to TRBJ2-1, with D tentatively TRBD2 (6 bases). Per germline, CDR1 SGDLS and CDR2 YYNGEE. CDR3 length: 15 residues. Trimming removed 0 bases at V and 7 bases at J, with 14 bases between. In DNA, the CDR3 is TGTGCCAGCAGCGTAGCCGGGAGTAAGGGGAATGAGCAGTTCTTC. Translating it yields CASSVAGSKGNEQFF.

The chain couples TRBV6-6 to TRBJ1-5; D gene ambiguous. Between the trimmed V and J ends, which lost 5 bases and 4 bases, there was a span of 15 bases. Looked up from germline, CDR1 is MNHNY and CDR2 is SVGAGI (reference sequence). The CDR3 length is 15 residues. The chain's CDR3 is CASSTPRGSNQPQHF. The CDR3 bases are TGTGCCAGCAGTACTCCTCGGGGATCTAATCAGCCCCAGCATTTT.

This sequence joins TRBV19 and TRBJ2-7; TRBD1 matches at 9 bases. Losses at the gene ends were 4 bases for V and 4 bases for J; bases not matched to a gene: 8. Germline V gene data show CDR1 as LNHDA and CDR2 as SQIVND (reference sequence). The length of the CDR3 is 15 residues. CDR3 sequence reads: CASSRPGQGAYEQYF. CDR3 coding DNA: TGTGCCAGTAGTAGACCGGGACAGGGCGCGTACGAGCAGTACTTC.

This clone was counted between two and nine times. This chain joins TRBV6-1 and TRBJ2-1; TRBD1 might be the D (6 bases). The germline V gene encodes CDR1 MNHNS and CDR2 SASEGT. CDR3 size: 14 residues. V dropped 5 bases and J dropped 5 bases, with 13 bases sitting between them. CDR3 in amino acids: CASSSQGSNNEQFF. CDR3 in DNA: TGTGCCAGCAGTTCTCAGGGGTCCAACAATGAGCAGTTCTTC.

The rearrangement uses TRBV19 and TRBJ1-2; 9 nucleotides agree with TRBD1. Unmatched junction bases numbered 12, after V lost 5 bases and J lost 2 bases. The CDR3 has 17 residues. From germline, CDR1 is LNHDA and CDR2 SQIVND (reference sequence). The CDR3 reads CASSSQTGGLGNYGYTF. CDR3 DNA: TGTGCCAGTAGTTCCCAAACAGGGGGCTTGGGGAACTATGGCTACACCTTC. The whole variable domain, remainder taken from reference TRBV19 and TRBJ1-2, is DGGITQSPKYLFRKEGQNVTLSCEQNLNHDAMYWYRQDPGQGLRLIYYSQIVNDFQKGDIAEGYSVSREKKESFPLTVTSAQKNPTAFYLCASSSQTGGLGNYGYTFGSGTRLTVV.

The table lists this clone with a count of one. CDR3 region: CASSSLASNTGELFF. Written as DNA, the CDR3 is TGCGCCAGCAGTTCACTAGCGTCGAACACCGGGGAGCTGTTTTTT. V usage is TRBV5-1 and J usage is TRBJ2-2, with TRBD2 identical over 7 bases. The germline gives CDR1 SGHRS, CDR2 YFSETQ. With V trimmed by 5 bases and J by 0 bases, 4 bases remained unmatched. This CDR3 spans 15 amino acids. Looking up the rest from reference TRBV5-1 and TRBJ2-2 gives the full variable domain: KAGVTQTPRYLIKTRGQQVTLSCSPISGHRSVSWYQQTPGQGLQFLFEYFSETQRNKGNFPGRFSGRQFSNSRSEMNVSTLELGDSALYLCASSSLASNTGELFFGEGSRLTVL.

The gene calls are TRBV6-5 and TRBJ1-5; D not resolved. From germline, CDR1 is MNHEY and CDR2 SVGAGI. The CDR3 is 13 amino acids. The V end lost 8 bases, the J end lost 0 bases, and 8 bases lay between the germline ends. DNA for the CDR3: TGTGCCAGCGGACTCTATAGCAATCAGCCCCAGCATTTT. This gives the protein CASGLYSNQPQHF.

This clone was observed a few times. This chain links TRBV7-3 with TRBJ2-2; D perhaps matches TRBD1 (6 bases). V shed 1 base and J shed 8 bases, with 11 bases lying between them. This CDR3 contains 14 residues. Germline values: CDR1 SGHTA, CDR2 FQGTGA. CDR3 sequence reads: CASSLMSGEGELFF. In DNA form, the CDR3 reads TGTGCCAGCAGCTTAATGTCAGGGGAAGGGGAGCTGTTTTTT.

In its sample, this clone was seen a few times. The chain joins TRBV7-2 to TRBJ2-7; D is possibly TRBD2 (5 bases). Trimming took 3 bases from V and 6 from J, leaving 9 bases between them. This CDR3 region has 12 residues. Germline V CDR1 and CDR2: SGHTA, FQGNSA. The CDR3 coding sequence is TGTGCCAGCAGCTTGGGTGGAGGCGAGCAGTACTTC. Translating gives CASSLGGGEQYF.

This chain joins TRBV7-9 and TRBJ1-1, with no clear D. Germline V CDR1 and CDR2: SEHNR, FQNEAQ (reference sequence). V lost 5 bases and J lost 5, with 15 bases in between. The CDR3 contains 14 residues. The CDR3 spells CASSPARVFTEAFF. CDR3 DNA sequence: TGTGCCAGCAGCCCCGCCCGGGTTTTTACTGAAGCTTTCTTT.

Turning to this clone: The CDR3 does not close with the conserved phenylalanine or tryptophan, likely indicating a read error. No DNA is shown, since the ends of the CDR3 on it are uncertain; the CDR3 is the one TCRdb lists. V gene TRBV6-1 combines with J gene TRBJ2-7; the table gives TRBD2 as D, unverified against the DNA. Germline V lookup: CDR1 MNHNS, CDR2 SASEGT. Ends included, the CDR3 has 15 residues. The CDR3 sequence: CASSEARWGGQRITL.

J is TRBJ1-5 and V is TRBV25-1; D unclear. Germline lookup yields CDR1 MGHDK and CDR2 SYGVNS. The V and J ends lost 2 bases and 15 bases respectively, with 17 bases between them. The CDR3 covers 13 residues. CDR3 coding DNA: TGTGCCAGCAGTGAAGTAGGTGGAACAGCCCTGCATTTT. It codes for CASSEVGGTALHF.

The chain joins TRBV27 to TRBJ2-5, with D perhaps TRBD1 (6 bases). This CDR3 is 16 amino acids long. V was cut by 3 bases and J by 2 bases, with 16 bases left in between. Germline V gene lookup returns CDR1 MNHEY and CDR2 SMNVEV (reference sequence). The CDR3 DNA follows: TGTGCCAGCAGTTTTGCTTGGGGTACAGGGCAAGAGACCCAGTACTTC. Translation gives CASSFAWGTGQETQYF.

This chain links TRBV6-5 with TRBJ2-5; 10 positions match TRBD1. The trim removed 2 bases at V and 2 bases at J, leaving 5 bases unmatched. This CDR3 spans 16 amino acids. Germline CDR1 reads MNHEY; CDR2 reads SVGAGI. DNA of the CDR3: TGTGCCAGCAGTTACGCCGACAGGGGGCCGCAAGAGACCCAGTACTTC. It codes for CASSYADRGPQETQYF.